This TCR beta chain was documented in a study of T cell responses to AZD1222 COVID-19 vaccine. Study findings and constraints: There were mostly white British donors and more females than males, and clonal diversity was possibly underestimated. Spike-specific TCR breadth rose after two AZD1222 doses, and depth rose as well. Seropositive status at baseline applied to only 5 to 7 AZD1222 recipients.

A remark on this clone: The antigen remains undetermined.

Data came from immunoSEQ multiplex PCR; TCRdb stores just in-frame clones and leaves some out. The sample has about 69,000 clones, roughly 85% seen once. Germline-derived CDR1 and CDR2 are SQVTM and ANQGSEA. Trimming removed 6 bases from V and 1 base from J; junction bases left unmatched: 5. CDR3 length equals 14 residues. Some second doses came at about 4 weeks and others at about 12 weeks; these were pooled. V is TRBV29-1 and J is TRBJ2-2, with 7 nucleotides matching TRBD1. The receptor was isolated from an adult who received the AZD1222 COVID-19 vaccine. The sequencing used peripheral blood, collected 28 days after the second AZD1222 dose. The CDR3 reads CSVSRDRNTGELFF. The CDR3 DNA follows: TGCAGCGTGTCGAGGGACAGGAACACCGGGGAGCTGTTTTTT.